This TCR beta chain was captured in a study of blood T cells in healthy people across ages. Across the whole study: Template switching picked up about one barcoded beta molecule for each two T cells.

Every sample yielded at least 6.5 million isolated PBMCs. Total RNA was isolated from each sample in quantities of at least 6 micrograms. The table lists this clonotype with a count of one. Primers used in a second PCR of about 7 to 12 cycles were a sample-barcoded 5' primer and a J-beta primer mix. Every cDNA molecule carried a tag from a template-switch adaptor bearing 12 random nucleotides. One entry per CDR3 protein, called by TCRdb with MiXCR from the 5' RACE reads. The sample contains roughly 860,000 distinct CDR3 sequences, around 62% of which appear only once. V trimming: 4 bases; J trimming: 0 bases; junction bases outside the gene matches: 5. The CDR3 runs to 14 residues. Germline CDR1 DFQATT, CDR2 SNEGSKA (reference sequence).

The clonotype originates from a man aged 25-40 years in good health. The sample comprised blood. The J gene is TRBJ2-5, the V gene TRBV20-1, with 7 bases lining up with TRBD1. CDR3 protein: CSANRGPYQETQYF. The CDR3 nucleotides are TGCAGTGCTAACAGGGGTCCGTACCAAGAGACCCAGTACTTC.